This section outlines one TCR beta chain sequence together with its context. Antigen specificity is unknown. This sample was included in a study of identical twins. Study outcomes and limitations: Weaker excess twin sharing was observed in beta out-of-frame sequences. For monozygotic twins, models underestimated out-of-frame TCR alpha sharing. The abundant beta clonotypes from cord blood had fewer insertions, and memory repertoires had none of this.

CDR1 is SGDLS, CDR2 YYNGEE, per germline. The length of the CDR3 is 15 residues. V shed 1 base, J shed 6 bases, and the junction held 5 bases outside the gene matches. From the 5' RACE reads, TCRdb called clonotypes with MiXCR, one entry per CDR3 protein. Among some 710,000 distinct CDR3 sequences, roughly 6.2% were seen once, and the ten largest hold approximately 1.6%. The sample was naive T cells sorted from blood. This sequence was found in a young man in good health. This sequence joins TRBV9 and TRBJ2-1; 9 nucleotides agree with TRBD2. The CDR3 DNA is TGTGCCAGCAGCGTAATAGCGGGAGCGGGCAATGAGCAGTTCTTC. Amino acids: CASSVIAGAGNEQFF.